This T cell receptor (beta chain) was documented in a study of Ad26.COV2.S vaccination and SARS-CoV-2 variants. Study-wide results and caveats: Those who received vaccine or placebo ended up with similar non-spike TCR breadth.

Treatment given: some 20 received Ad26.COV2.S at low or high dose, single or two shots; 5 received placebo; per-sample allocation not given. Each sample was drawn 63 days after the first injection (of vaccine or placebo). The table came from immunoSEQ multiplex PCR; TCRdb's copy has only in-frame clones and leaves some out. Here the sample spans about 680,000 clones, roughly 90% being singletons. With 0 bases removed from V and 0 bases from J, the gap between germline ends came to 6 bases. The CDR3 sequence is 15 residues long. Per germline, CDR1 LGHDT and CDR2 YNNKEL (reference sequence). Note on this clone: Its antigen remains unknown.

The sequence was obtained from a person aged 18-65 years who received the Ad26.COV2.S COVID-19 vaccine or a placebo. The chain couples TRBV3-1 (or the pseudogene TRBV3-2) to TRBJ1-3, with D uncertain. This sample comprised peripheral blood, obtained in a trial of Ad26.COV2.S vaccine versus placebo. CDR3 DNA sequence: TGTGCCAGCAGCCAAGATCACAACTCTGGAAACACCATATATTTT. Its translation: CASSQDHNSGNTIYF.